Below, 27 T cell receptor beta chains from the same sample are listed, as sequenced in a study of vaccination effects on CD4 cells after COVID-19. No antigen has been identified for these receptors. Before sequencing took place, the ViraFEST assay used viral peptide pools to expand antigen-specific CD4+ T cells. Culture proceeded for approximately 10 days, and CD4+ T cells were then isolated. Here immunoSEQ multiplex PCR was the method, and the copy in TCRdb shows in-frame clones only, minus some. The data show about 79,000 clones, roughly 74% seen once. Sequencing was performed on CD4+ T cells from PBMCs cultured with HCoV-229E spike peptides, taken before COVID-19 vaccination. These receptors were collected from a human donor who received a COVID-19 vaccine.

The chain couples TRBV3-1 (or the pseudogene TRBV3-2) to TRBJ1-6, with 10 bases aligning to TRBD1. The germline gives CDR1 LGHDT, CDR2 YNNKEL (reference sequence). J lost 6 bases, V lost 3 bases, and 5 bases had no gene match. CDR3 size: 16 residues. The CDR3 bases are TGTGCCAGCAGCCAGTCCTGGGACAGGGGTAATTCACCCCTCCACTTT. Encoded protein: CASSQSWDRGNSPLHF.

This rearrangement joins TRBV7-3 to TRBJ2-3; weak D call: TRBD2 (5 bases). Trimming removed 2 bases from V and 8 bases from J, with 20 bases in between. The CDR3 runs 16 residues. Germline V gene sequence: CDR1 SGHTA, CDR2 FQGTGA. CDR3 residues: CASSLGLTKRVGTQYF. CDR3 DNA sequence: TGTGCCAGCAGCTTAGGGTTGACTAAAAGGGTTGGTACGCAGTATTTT. Filled out from reference TRBV7-3 and TRBJ2-3, the complete variable domain reads GAGVSQTPSNKVTEKGKYVELRCDPISGHTALYWYRQSLGQGPEFLIYFQGTGAADDSGLPNDRFFAVRPEGSVSTLKIQRTERGDSAVYLCASSLGLTKRVGTQYFGPGTRLTVL.

The table lists this clone with a few counts. The gene calls are TRBV30 and TRBJ2-2, with TRBD1 as a possible D gene (6 bases). This CDR3 has 15 residues. Germline V gene lookup returns CDR1 GTSNPN and CDR2 SVGIG (reference sequence). Trimming shortened V by 4 bases and J by 3 bases, and 15 bases separated the two germline ends. Here the CDR3 reads CAWKPQGSDTGELFF. The DNA for the CDR3 is TGTGCCTGGAAACCACAGGGATCCGACACCGGGGAGCTGTTTTTT.

This clone was counted a few times. This rearrangement joins TRBV6-5 to TRBJ2-2, with D unclear. V was shortened by 6 bases and J by 0 bases, with 5 bases between the two germline ends. From germline, CDR1 is MNHEY and CDR2 SVGAGI. The CDR3 runs to 13 residues. The CDR3 sequence: CASRGSNTGELFF. The CDR3 region has the DNA TGTGCCAGCAGAGGCTCGAACACCGGGGAGCTGTTTTTT.

Ten or more counts support this clone. The rearrangement joins TRBV28 to TRBJ1-4; no reliable D call. V was cut by 4 bases and J by 13 bases, with 10 bases left in between. Per germline, CDR1 MDHEN and CDR2 SYDVKM. The CDR3 spans 11 residues. As DNA, the CDR3 is TGTGCCAGCAGTTCTGTATCTCCACTGTTTTTT. The encoded protein is CASSSVSPLFF.

J is TRBJ1-5 and V is TRBV6-5; 7 bases line up with TRBD1. V dropped 8 bases and J dropped 4; count of bases not matched to a gene: 5. The CDR3 contains 13 residues. Germline CDR1 MNHEY, CDR2 SVGAGI. The CDR3 nucleotides are TGTGCCAGCCGGGCCAGGGGGAATCAGCCCCAGCATTTT. It codes for CASRARGNQPQHF.

The chain recombines TRBV5-6 with TRBJ1-6, with a tentative D call TRBD1 (6 bases). The CDR3 sequence is 15 residues long. V gave up 6 bases and J gave up 5 bases, with 15 bases separating them. The V gene's germline CDR1 is SGHDT and CDR2 YYEEEE. DNA of the CDR3: TGTGCCAGCACCACAGGGAGCTACAATAATTCACCCCTCCACTTT. It specifies CASTTGSYNNSPLHF.

This sequence joins TRBV29-1 and TRBJ1-2; D is possibly TRBD1 (5 bases). V was pared by 4 bases and J by 8 bases, with 23 bases between. Looked up from germline, CDR1 is SQVTM and CDR2 is ANQGSEA. CDR3 size: 15 residues. The CDR3, as DNA: TGCAGCGTTGTGAGTCAGCCAGGGTGGAGTCGGGGCTACACCTTC. Its protein product is CSVVSQPGWSRGYTF.

The sample holds one count of this clone. This sequence joins TRBV4-1 and TRBJ1-3, with TRBD1 identical over 8 bases. The V segment lost 4 bases and the J segment 0 bases; nucleotides outside the gene matches: 2. The CDR3 contains 15 residues. CDR1 is MGHRA and CDR2 is YSYEKL in the germline V gene. Here the CDR3 reads CASSRDRSSGNTIYF. DNA for the CDR3: TGCGCCAGCAGCCGGGACAGGAGCTCTGGAAACACCATATATTTT.

The CDR3 DNA reads as TGCGCCAGCAGCCTCCGGGACAACGCCAGGAAGGAAAAACTGTTTTTT. The encoded protein is CASSLRDNARKEKLFF. The gene calls are TRBV5-1 and TRBJ1-4; the D gene is possibly TRBD1 (6 bases). The CDR3 sequence is 16 residues long. V lost 4 bases to trimming and J lost 8 bases, with 21 bases between them. The V gene's germline CDR1 is SGHRS and CDR2 YFSETQ.

This clone was picked up a small number of times. J is TRBJ1-5 and V is TRBV6-5; D gene unclear. V was clipped by 8 bases and J by 0 bases, with 5 bases between them. CDR1 and CDR2 from the germline V gene are MNHEY and SVGAGI. The CDR3 runs 12 residues. As DNA, the CDR3 is TGTGCCAGCGGGGATAGCAATCAGCCCCAGCATTTT. It is translated as CASGDSNQPQHF.

The CDR3 spells CASSLSGGASYNEQFF. CDR3 coding DNA: TGTGCCAGCAGCCTAAGCGGGGGGGCGTCCTACAATGAGCAGTTCTTC. The chain uses TRBV7-3 and TRBJ2-1; TRBD2 agrees at 10 bases. The junction had 5 bases not matched to a gene; V was cut back by 5 bases and J by 1 base. Germline V gene sequence: CDR1 SGHTA, CDR2 FQGTGA. The length of the CDR3 is 16 residues.

This chain joins TRBV7-8 and TRBJ2-5, with no clear D. The CDR3 runs 14 residues. V was shortened by 2 bases and J by 5 bases, with 12 bases between the two germline ends. CDR1 is SGHVS, CDR2 FQNEAQ, per germline. The CDR3 protein is CASSLRLMGETQYF. For the CDR3, the DNA is TGTGCCAGCAGCTTACGATTGATGGGCGAGACCCAGTACTTC.

This chain uses TRBV5-8 with TRBJ1-1; 9 bases line up with TRBD1. The CDR3 consists of 15 residues. The germline V gene encodes CDR1 SGHTS and CDR2 YDEGEE. The V gene end was trimmed by 4 bases and the J gene end by 4 bases; junction bases not matched to a gene: 8. CDR3 in amino acids: CASSRPGTGSTEAFF. CDR3 bases: TGTGCCAGCAGCCGACCCGGGACAGGGAGCACTGAAGCTTTCTTT.

This clone showed up just once. The gene calls are TRBV2 and TRBJ2-3; D is uncertain. The V end lost 4 bases, the J end lost 0 bases, and 11 bases lay between the germline ends. Germline-derived CDR1 and CDR2 are SNHLY and FYNNEI. The CDR3 runs to 15 residues. The CDR3 here is CASSGPYSSTDTQYF. In DNA, the CDR3 is TGTGCCAGCAGTGGACCCTATAGTAGCACAGATACGCAGTATTTT.

The rearrangement links TRBV30 to TRBJ1-2; a weak D match, TRBD1 (5 bases). Germline loops: CDR1 GTSNPN, CDR2 SVGIG (reference sequence). The CDR3 is 16 amino acids. V lost 0 bases and J lost 0, with 14 bases in between. Written as DNA, the CDR3 is TGTGCCTGGAGTGTAATCCGGGGGATTCCTAACTATGGCTACACCTTC. Residues: CAWSVIRGIPNYGYTF.

The chain carries TRBV24-1 and TRBJ2-3; 9 bases map to TRBD2. The V gene's germline CDR1 is KGHDR and CDR2 SFDVKD. J lost 4 bases, V lost 4 bases, and 11 bases had no gene match. This CDR3 is built from 17 residues. CDR3 sequence reads: CATSDPTGGGAADTQYF. Here the CDR3 DNA reads TGTGCCACCAGTGACCCCACCGGCGGGGGGGCTGCAGATACGCAGTATTTT.

This clone was counted a few times. The CDR3 reads CASSPLGGAYGYTF. CDR3 bases: TGTGCCAGCAGCCCCCTAGGCGGGGCCTATGGCTACACCTTC. The rearrangement joins TRBV9 to TRBJ1-2; maybe TRBD1 (5 bases). CDR3 length: 14 residues. Germline-derived CDR1 and CDR2 are SGDLS and YYNGEE. With 4 bases removed from V and 4 bases from J, the gap between germline ends came to 14 bases.

The chain is built from TRBV10-2 and TRBJ2-1; D remains unclear. This CDR3 has 11 amino acids. With 6 bases removed from V and 5 bases from J, the gap between germline ends came to 5 bases. From germline, CDR1 is WSHSY and CDR2 SAAADI. CDR3 residues: CASRGNNEQFF. The CDR3 DNA sequence: TGCGCCAGCAGGGGTAACAATGAGCAGTTCTTC.

V usage is TRBV5-1 and J usage is TRBJ2-3; 13 bases align to TRBD2. The CDR3 is 17 residues long. The junction had 7 bases not matched to a gene; V was cut back by 4 bases and J by 2 bases. The germline V gene encodes CDR1 SGHRS and CDR2 YFSETQ. The DNA for the CDR3 is TGCGCCAGCAGCCCCCAGACTAGCGGGGGGCCCACAGATACGCAGTATTTT. It encodes CASSPQTSGGPTDTQYF.

CDR3 sequence: CASSFPRGNQPQHF. The CDR3 DNA is TGTGCCAGCAGTTTTCCCAGGGGCAATCAGCCCCAGCATTTT. The rearrangement uses TRBV6-2 or TRBV6-3 and TRBJ1-5; TRBD1 is a possible D gene (5 bases). The length of the CDR3 is 14 residues. Trimming pared 4 bases from V and 2 bases from J, leaving 9 bases between. From germline, CDR1 is MNHEY and CDR2 SVGEGT.

The rearrangement uses TRBV12-5 and TRBJ2-2, with D perhaps matching TRBD1 (6 bases). The CDR3 covers 16 residues. CDR1 and CDR2 from the germline V gene are LGHNT and FRNRAP. V shed 0 bases and J shed 5 bases, with 13 bases lying between them. Here the CDR3 DNA reads TGTGCTAGTGGTTTGGTACAACAGGGCGTGACCGGGGAGCTGTTTTTT. Residues: CASGLVQQGVTGELFF.

The chain has TRBV30 and TRBJ1-3; D gene unclear. This CDR3 spans 14 amino acids. The V and J ends lost 4 bases and 0 bases respectively, with 10 bases between them. In germline, CDR1 is GTSNPN, CDR2 SVGIG (reference sequence). The CDR3 sequence is CAWISPSSGNTIYF. The CDR3 nucleotides are TGTGCCTGGATTTCCCCGAGCTCTGGAAACACCATATATTTT.

This clone appeared a single time. The rearrangement uses TRBV7-2 and TRBJ2-5; maybe TRBD2 (7 bases). Germline V CDR1 and CDR2: SGHTA, FQGNSA. The CDR3 has 14 residues. V was shortened by 6 bases and J by 5 bases, with 16 bases between the two germline ends. CDR3 nucleotides: TGTGCCAGCAGGGTCGGCGGGGGCTCGGAGACCCAGTACTTC. The encoded protein is CASRVGGGSETQYF.

The V and J genes are TRBV24-1 and TRBJ1-4; possibly TRBD1 for D (6 bases). The CDR3 totals 15 residues. The V and J ends lost 4 bases and 8 bases respectively, with 16 bases between them. Germline CDR1 reads KGHDR; CDR2 reads SFDVKD. The CDR3 sequence is CATSDPRIGGEKLFF. As DNA, the CDR3 is TGTGCCACCAGTGACCCCAGGATAGGGGGGGAAAAACTGTTTTTT.

This clone has a handful of counts. This chain connects TRBV18 to TRBJ2-2; the D call may be TRBD1 or TRBD2 (6 bases each). The CDR3 has 15 amino acids. Germline V CDR1 and CDR2: KGHSH, LQKENI. Trimming removed 3 bases at V and 7 bases at J, with 15 bases between. The CDR3 nucleotides are TGTGCCAGCTCACCCCCCGAGGGGGGCGACGGGGAGCTGTTTTTT. It translates to CASSPPEGGDGELFF.

The chain couples TRBV5-4 to TRBJ2-3, with D hard to call. The CDR3 consists of 15 residues. V lost 2 bases, J lost 4 bases, and 14 bases lay in between. Looked up from germline, CDR1 is SGHNT and CDR2 is YYREEE (reference sequence). CDR3 DNA: TGTGCCAGCAGCTTTAGGCCAGGCTCCCCAGATACGCAGTATTTT. Its translation: CASSFRPGSPDTQYF.